The source of this T cell receptor beta chain is a study of cytomegalovirus exposure and HLA in healthy donors. At the level of the study: Caucasian-associated ancestry cluster membership applied to just over 80% of around 400 genotyped donors. Study results and limitations: It was reported in a later analysis that an Asian-associated ancestry cluster showed fewer N-insertions than the 666-donor mean. Roughly uniform sequencing depth across donors was assumed, possibly incorrectly.

Concerning this clone itself: Its antigen is unknown.

The length of the CDR3 is 15 residues. Looked up from germline, CDR1 is SGHAT and CDR2 is FQNNGV. Unmatched junction bases numbered 1, after V lost 0 bases and J lost 2 bases. The study ran its PCR with 60 Vbeta and 13 Jbeta primers. Data came from immunoSEQ multiplex PCR; TCRdb stores just in-frame clones and leaves some out. The sample lists roughly 250,000 clones; about four fifths were seen once. The TCR sequence derives from a woman between 40 and 50 years old in good health and CMV-seropositive. The source material was PBMCs. The chain links TRBV11-2 to TRBJ2-3; 8 bases line up with TRBD1. CDR3 coding DNA: TGTGCCAGCAGCTTAGAGGACAGGGCCACAGATACGCAGTATTTT. Its translation: CASSLEDRATDTQYF.